This T cell receptor beta chain was obtained from a study of shared clonotypes between healthy human individuals. Study context: Contributing individuals were two females and a few males aged 18 to 49.

CDR3 length: 14 residues. The V gene's germline CDR1 is LNHDA and CDR2 SQIVND (reference sequence). Unmatched junction bases numbered 16, after V lost 7 bases and J lost 11 bases. Recent vaccinations or acute infections were absent in the healthy HIV-negative adult donors. General study findings and limits: Blood was the sole source, and tissue repertoires probably differ.

Here immunoSEQ multiplex PCR was the method, and the copy in TCRdb shows in-frame clones only, minus some. The profile covers about 980,000 clones, with over 60% appearing a single time and over 1.3% taken by the ten largest. For this clone: What it binds is unknown.

This sequence originates from a man between 18 and 35 years old in good health. The sequencing input was memory CD4+ T cells sorted from blood. Regarding subset: CD45RA-negative fraction. The rearrangement uses TRBV19 and TRBJ1-1, with 7 bases fitting TRBD1. This chain's CDR3 is CASTLNPTGRGAFF. The CDR3 bases are TGTGCCAGTACCCTAAATCCGACAGGGCGGGGGGCTTTCTTT.